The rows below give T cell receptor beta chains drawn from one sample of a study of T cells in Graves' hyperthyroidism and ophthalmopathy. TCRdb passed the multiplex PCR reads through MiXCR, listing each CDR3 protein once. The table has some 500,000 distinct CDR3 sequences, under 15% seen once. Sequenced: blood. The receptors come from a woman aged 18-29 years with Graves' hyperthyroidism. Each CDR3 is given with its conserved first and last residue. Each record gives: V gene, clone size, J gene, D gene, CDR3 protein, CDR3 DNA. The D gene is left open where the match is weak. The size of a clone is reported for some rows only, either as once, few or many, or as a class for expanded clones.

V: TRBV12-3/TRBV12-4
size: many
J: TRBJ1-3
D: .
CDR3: CASSLQEVGNTIYF
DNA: TGTGCCAGCAGTTTACAGGAAGTAGGAAACACCATATATTTT

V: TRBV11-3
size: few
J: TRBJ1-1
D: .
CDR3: CASSLDQAYSTEAFF
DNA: TGTGCCAGCAGCTTAGATCAGGCTTACTCAACTGAAGCTTTCTTT

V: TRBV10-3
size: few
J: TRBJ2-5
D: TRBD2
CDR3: CAIRKAGIQETQYF
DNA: TGTGCCATCAGAAAAGCGGGGATACAAGAGACCCAGTACTTC

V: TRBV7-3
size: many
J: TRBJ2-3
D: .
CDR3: CASSYLAGGTDTQYF
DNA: TGTGCCAGCAGTTACCTAGCTGGTGGCACAGATACGCAGTATTTT

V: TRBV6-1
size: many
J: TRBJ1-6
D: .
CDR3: CASSENSRSYNSPLHF
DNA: TGTGCCAGCAGTGAAAACAGTCGGTCCTATAATTCACCCCTCCACTTT

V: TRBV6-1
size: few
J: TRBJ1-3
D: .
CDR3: CATTGASGNTIYF
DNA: TGTGCCACCACCGGCGCCTCTGGAAACACCATATATTTT

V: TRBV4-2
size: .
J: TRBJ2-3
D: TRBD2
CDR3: CASSQGAGGTDTQYF
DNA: TGTGCCAGCAGCCAAGGAGCGGGAGGTACAGATACGCAGTATTTT

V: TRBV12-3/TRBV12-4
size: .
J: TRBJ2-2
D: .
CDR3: CASRSLINAGELFF
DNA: TGTGCCAGCCGGTCTCTAATAAATGCCGGGGAGCTGTTTTTT

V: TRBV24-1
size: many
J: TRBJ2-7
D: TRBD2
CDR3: CATSDLGSVVAGTYEQYF
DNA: TGTGCCACCAGTGATTTGGGATCGGTAGTAGCGGGGACCTACGAGCAGTACTTC

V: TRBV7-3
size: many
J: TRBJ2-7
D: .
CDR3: CASSPGWGYEQYF
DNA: TGTGCCAGCAGCCCGGGGTGGGGGTACGAGCAGTACTTC

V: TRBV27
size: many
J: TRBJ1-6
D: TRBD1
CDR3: CASRTWDRGSYNSPLHF
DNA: TGTGCCAGCAGAACGTGGGACAGGGGCTCCTATAATTCACCCCTCCACTTT

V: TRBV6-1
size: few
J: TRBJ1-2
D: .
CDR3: CASSEDRADVYGYTF
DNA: TGTGCCAGCAGTGAGGATCGTGCGGACGTATATGGCTACACCTTC

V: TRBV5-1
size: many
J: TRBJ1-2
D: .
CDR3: CASSLGQEGGYTF
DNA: TGCGCCAGCAGCTTGGGGCAAGAAGGTGGCTACACCTTC

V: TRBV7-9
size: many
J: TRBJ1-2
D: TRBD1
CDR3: CASSFGDRGYYGYTF
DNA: TGTGCCAGCAGCTTCGGGGACAGGGGCTACTATGGCTACACCTTC

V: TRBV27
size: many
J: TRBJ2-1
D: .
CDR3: CASSFSTSYNEQFF
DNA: TGTGCCAGCAGTTTCTCCACTAGCTACAATGAGCAGTTCTTC

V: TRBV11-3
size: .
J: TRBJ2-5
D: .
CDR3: CASSLAFSRERQETQYF
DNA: TGTGCCAGCAGCTTAGCGTTTTCAAGGGAGCGTCAAGAGACCCAGTACTTC

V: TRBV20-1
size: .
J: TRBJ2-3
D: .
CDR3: CSAEKGRADTQYF
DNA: TGCAGTGCCGAGAAGGGGCGGGCAGATACGCAGTATTTT

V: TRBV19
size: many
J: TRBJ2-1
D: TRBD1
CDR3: CASTNSGTGGYNEQFF
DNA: TGTGCCAGTACCAATTCGGGGACAGGGGGCTACAATGAGCAGTTCTTC

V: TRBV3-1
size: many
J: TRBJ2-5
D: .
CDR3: CASSQQTSRSETQYF
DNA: TGTGCCAGCAGCCAACAGACTAGTCGTTCAGAGACCCAGTACTTC

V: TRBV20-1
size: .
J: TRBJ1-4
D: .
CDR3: CSARDEATNEKLFF
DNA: TGCAGTGCTAGAGATGAGGCAACTAATGAAAAACTGTTTTTT

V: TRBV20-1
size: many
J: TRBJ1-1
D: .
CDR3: CSAREGNTEAFF
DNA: TGCAGTGCTAGAGAGGGTAACACTGAAGCTTTCTTT

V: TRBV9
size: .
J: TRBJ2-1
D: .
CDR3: CASSVQETSNEQFF
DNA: TGTGCCAGCAGCGTCCAAGAGACCTCCAATGAGCAGTTCTTC

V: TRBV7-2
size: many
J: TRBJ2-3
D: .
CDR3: CASSLAAWGDTQYF
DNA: TGTGCCAGCAGCTTAGCGGCTTGGGGGGATACGCAGTATTTT

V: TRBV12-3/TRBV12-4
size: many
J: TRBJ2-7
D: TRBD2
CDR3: CASRRGTSGLSEQYF
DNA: TGTGCCAGCAGGAGAGGGACTAGCGGCCTTTCGGAGCAGTACTTC

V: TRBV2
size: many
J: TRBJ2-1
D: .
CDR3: CAGTRLSYNEQFF
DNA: TGTGCCGGTACCCGATTATCCTACAATGAGCAGTTCTTC